This is a list of T cell receptor beta chains from one sample in a study of T cell responses to AZD1222 COVID-19 vaccine. Only in-frame clones appear in the TCRdb table, and some are missing; sequencing was by immunoSEQ multiplex PCR. The sample shows fewer than 35,000 clones, 80% to 95% of them seen only once. The sample consisted of peripheral blood, taken on day 0 of AZD1222 vaccination. These receptors were obtained from an adult in good health. CDR3s include the opening cysteine and the closing phenylalanine or tryptophan. D genes are given only for firm matches.

d_gene	v_gene	j_gene	CDR3aa	CDR3nt
-	TRBV5-3	TRBJ1-5	CARRPQGVQGQPQHF	TGTGCCAGAAGACCACAGGGAGTACAGGGTCAGCCCCAGCATTTT
-	TRBV6-5	TRBJ1-1	CASSYSNPRGAFF	TGTGCCAGCAGTTACTCTAACCCGCGGGGAGCTTTCTTT
TRBD1	TRBV7-2	TRBJ2-7	CASRLWDSSYEQYF	TGTGCCAGCAGACTTTGGGACAGCTCCTACGAGCAGTACTTC
-	TRBV7-2	TRBJ1-1	CASSLTRNTEAFF	TGTGCCAGCAGCCTTACCCGGAACACTGAAGCTTTCTTT
-	TRBV5-1	TRBJ2-7	CASSLAGLPVDEQYF	TGCGCCAGCAGCTTGGCCGGCCTCCCGGTGGACGAGCAGTACTTC
-	TRBV18	TRBJ2-1	CASSLRRGSSKHDEQFF	TGTGCCAGCTCTCTCCGTAGGGGGTCGTCTAAGCACGATGAGCAGTTCTTC
-	TRBV5-4	TRBJ1-1	CASSLVGKNTEAFF	TGTGCCAGCAGCTTGGTGGGCAAGAACACTGAAGCTTTCTTT
-	TRBV5-1	TRBJ1-1	CASSLSTTMGAEAFF	TGCGCCAGCAGCTTGTCGACCACAATGGGGGCTGAAGCTTTCTTT
-	TRBV13	TRBJ2-6	CASSLEGLSGANVLTF	TGTGCCAGCAGCTTAGAAGGGCTATCTGGGGCCAACGTCCTGACTTTC
TRBD1	TRBV7-2	TRBJ1-2	CASSFSGGMYGYTF	TGTGCCAGCAGCTTCTCAGGGGGCATGTATGGCTACACCTTC
-	TRBV13	TRBJ2-1	CASSRKPSRVEGEQFF	TGTGCCAGCAGCCGCAAACCTAGTAGAGTTGAGGGTGAGCAGTTCTTC
TRBD2	TRBV7-2	TRBJ2-2	CASSLPGLGGSGELFF	TGTGCCAGCAGCTTACCGGGACTAGGGGGGTCCGGGGAGCTGTTTTTT
TRBD1	TRBV5-1	TRBJ1-1	CASSTGQGDSSTEAFF	TGCGCCAGCAGCACCGGACAGGGGGATTCGAGCACTGAAGCTTTCTTT
-	TRBV19	TRBJ1-4	CASSIGRTEKLFF	TGTGCCAGTAGTATAGGCAGAACTGAAAAACTGTTTTTT
-	TRBV7-2	TRBJ1-2	CASSPPGPNYGYTF	TGTGCCAGCAGCCCCCCGGGACCGAACTATGGCTACACCTTC
TRBD1	TRBV12-3/TRBV12-4	TRBJ1-2	CAGKTGVDGYTF	TGTGCCGGGAAGACAGGGGTTGATGGCTACACCTTC